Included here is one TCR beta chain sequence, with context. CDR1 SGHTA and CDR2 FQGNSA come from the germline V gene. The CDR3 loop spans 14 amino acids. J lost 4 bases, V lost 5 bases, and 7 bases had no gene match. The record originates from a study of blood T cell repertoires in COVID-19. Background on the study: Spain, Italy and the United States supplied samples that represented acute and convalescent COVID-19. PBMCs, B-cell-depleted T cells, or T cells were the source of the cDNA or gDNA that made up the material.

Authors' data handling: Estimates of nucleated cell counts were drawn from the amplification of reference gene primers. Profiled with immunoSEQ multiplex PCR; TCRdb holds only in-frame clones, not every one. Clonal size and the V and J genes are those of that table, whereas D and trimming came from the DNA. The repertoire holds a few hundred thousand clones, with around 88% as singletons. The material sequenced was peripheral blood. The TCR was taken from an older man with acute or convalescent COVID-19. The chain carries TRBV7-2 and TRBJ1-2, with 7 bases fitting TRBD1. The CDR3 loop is CASSGWAGGYGYTF. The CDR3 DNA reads TGTGCCAGCAGCGGCTGGGCAGGGGGCTATGGCTACACCTTC.